This T cell receptor (beta chain) was recovered during a study of T cell repertoires in cytomegalovirus infection. Each CDR3 protein gets one entry after TCRdb re-called the reads with MiXCR. The data hold 150,000 to 200,000 distinct CDR3 sequences, with roughly 19% observed a single time. CDR1 and CDR2 (germline): DFQATT, SNEGSKA (reference sequence). The CDR3 loop spans 14 amino acids. Trimming pared 3 bases from V and 2 bases from J, leaving 11 bases between. The table lists this clonotype with a few counts. The gene calls are TRBV20-1 and TRBJ1-5, with a weak D call TRBD1 (5 bases). The sample comprised PBMCs. The receptor was derived from a human donor in good health (CMV status not recorded). Some clones in this sample may be carry-over from other donors' samples. The CDR3 nucleotides are TGCAGTGCTAGGGGGAGGGGAGGCAATCAGCCCCAGCATTTT. Translated, it gives CSARGRGGNQPQHF.